This T cell receptor beta chain was sequenced in a study of T-cell reconstitution after alpha-beta-depleted transplantation in children. Ten or more counts support this clonotype. The CDR3 loop spans 16 amino acids. The germline V gene has CDR1 LGHNA and CDR2 YSLEER. V was pared by 4 bases and J by 3 bases, with 18 bases between. Unique molecular identifiers were incorporated into the prepared TCRbeta library. TCRdb analysed the PCR reads with MiXCR anew, one entry per CDR3 protein. The top ten clones hold more than 11% of a sample with around 92,000 distinct CDR3 sequences, 9% to 15% of them seen once.

The TCR comes from a human donor who donated a stem cell graft to a child with inherited bone marrow failure. The chain employs TRBV4-3 and TRBJ1-1; D is perhaps TRBD1 (5 bases). The specimen comprised PBMCs from the stem cell graft donor, sampled from the stem cell graft. CDR3 DNA: TGCGCCAGCAGCCTCGCAGCAGGGAGTAAGTACACTGAAGCTTTCTTT. Protein sequence: CASSLAAGSKYTEAFF.